This T cell receptor beta chain is drawn from a study of beta chain features in type 1 diabetes. Study-wide findings and caveats: Moderately but significantly shorter TCRB CDR3s were found in Type 1 diabetes patients in all four CD4+ subsets.

After removal of 4 bases from V and 2 bases from J, the junction contained 16 bases not matched to a gene. This CDR3 region has 18 residues. Germline CDR1 and CDR2: SGHRS and YFSETQ. Sequencing targeted expressed TCRB transcripts, as all isolated RNA had been reverse transcribed. Libraries were prepared by immunoSEQ multiplex PCR; TCRdb keeps only in-frame clonotypes and omits some of them. The sample shows approximately 730,000 clones, over 10% of them seen only once. Remarks on this clone: Antigen unknown.

The chain uses TRBV5-1 and TRBJ2-7, with 9 nucleotides matching TRBD1. Sequences were obtained from naive CD4+ T cells from blood. The receptor's source is a man between 18 and 29 years old with type 1 diabetes. The CDR3 here is CASSVSIIPGQGPYEQYF. The CDR3 DNA reads as TGCGCCAGCAGCGTTTCGATTATTCCGGGACAGGGACCCTACGAGCAGTACTTC.